What follows is one TCR beta chain and its context. V shed 8 bases and J shed 5 bases, with 15 bases lying between them. The CDR3 has 13 residues. Germline CDR1 and CDR2: LNHDA and SQIVND (reference sequence). These data come from a study of blood T cell repertoires in COVID-19. Background on the study: There were acute and convalescent COVID-19 samples, and they came from the United States, Italy and Spain. The cDNA or gDNA used as material had been derived from T cells, B-cell-depleted T cells, or PBMCs.

As originally analysed: The authors estimated nucleated cell counts from reference gene primer amplification. Sequenced by immunoSEQ multiplex PCR; TCRdb stores in-frame clones only, minus some. The V and J calls and clone size were taken over from that table, and D and trimming were inferred from the DNA. This table has around 130,000 clones, roughly four fifths appearing once. The TCR comes from a human donor in a cohort sampled during active COVID-19. The J gene is TRBJ1-1, the V gene TRBV19; possibly TRBD1 for D (6 bases). The source material was peripheral blood. The CDR3 sequence: CASREQGWTEAFF. In nucleotides, the CDR3 is TGTGCCAGTCGGGAACAGGGATGGACTGAAGCTTTCTTT.